A selection of T cell receptor beta chains follows, all from one sample in a study of tumor-infiltrating lymphocytes in primary liver carcinoma. MiXCR was run by TCRdb on the multiplex PCR reads, yielding one entry per CDR3 protein. The table includes about 99,000 distinct CDR3 sequences, more than 65% detected once. Sequencing input: liver tumor tissue from sampling region 5. These receptors came from a woman aged 60 to 75 with primary liver carcinoma and hepatitis B virus infection. Each CDR3 is given with its conserved first and last residue. The D gene is left open where the match is weak. The size of a clone is reported for some rows only, either as once, few or many, or as a class for expanded clones.

clone_size | d_call | j_call | v_call | cdr3_aa | cdr3_nt
few | TRBD1 | TRBJ1-2 | TRBV30 | CAWVGTVHGYTF | TGTGCCTGGGTGGGGACAGTCCATGGCTACACCTTC
many | NA | TRBJ2-1 | TRBV7-8 | CASSLADSYNEQFF | TGTGCCAGCAGCTTAGCGGACAGTTACAATGAGCAGTTCTTC
NA | NA | TRBJ2-2 | TRBV6-5 | CASNKILDSTGELFF | TGTGCCAGCAATAAAATTCTGGACAGTACCGGGGAGCTATTCTTT
NA | NA | TRBJ1-2 | TRBV11-2 | CASNFSQAIYGYTF | TGTGCCAGTAACTTTTCACAGGCTATCTATGGCTACACCTTC
NA | TRBD2 | TRBJ2-1 | TRBV2 | CASNPLAGGYNEQFF | TGTGCCAGCAATCCACTAGCGGGAGGGTACAATGAGCAGTTCTTC
medium-sized | NA | TRBJ2-1 | TRBV11-2 | CASSLDLTGGGDEQFF | TGTGCCAGCAGCTTAGATCTGACGGGTGGGGGCGATGAGCAGTTCTTC
NA | NA | TRBJ2-1 | TRBV30 | CAWSVPLVYNEQFF | TGTGCCTGGAGTGTACCACTAGTGTACAATGAGCAGTTCTTC
many | NA | TRBJ1-5 | TRBV12-3/TRBV12-4 | CASTDRTDQPQHF | TGTGCCAGCACCGACAGGACAGATCAGCCCCAGCATTTT
NA | NA | TRBJ1-2 | TRBV6-1 | CASSKISFYSYTF | TGCGCCAGCAGCAAAATCAGTTTCTATAGCTACACCTTC
NA | TRBD1 | TRBJ1-1 | TRBV7-9 | CDNSPGQAHTEAFF | TGTGACAACAGCCCAGGACAGGCCCACACTGAAGCTTTCTTT
few | NA | TRBJ1-1 | TRBV7-9 | CASSLKRDTETFF | TGTGCCAGCAGCTTAAAAAGGGACACTGAAACTTTCTTT
many | NA | TRBJ1-6 | TRBV5-8 | CASSLWNSPLHF | TGTGCCAGCAGCTTGTGGAATTCACCCCTCCACTTT
NA | TRBD1 | TRBJ2-7 | TRBV6-6 | CASRYRDRNYEQYF | TGTGCCAGCAGATACCGGGACAGAAACTATGAGCAGTACTTC
many | NA | TRBJ2-6 | TRBV5-1 | CASSLVGSGANVLTF | TGCGCCAGCAGCTTGGTAGGCTCTGGGGCCAACGTCCTGACTTTC
NA | NA | TRBJ1-1 | TRBV11-2 | CASSMSTNTETFF | TGTGCCAGCAGCATGTCAACGAACACTGAAACTTTCTTT
NA | TRBD2 | TRBJ2-1 | TRBV12-3/TRBV12-4 | CPSKVDSGHYNEQFF | TGTCCCAGCAAAGTGGATAGCGGGCACTACAATGAGCAGTTCTTC
NA | TRBD2 | TRBJ2-3 | TRBV11-2 | CTSSLVGLATSTGTQYF | TGCACCAGCAGCTTAGTGGGACTAGCGACTAGCACAGGTACGCAGTATTTT
NA | NA | TRBJ1-1 | TRBV25-1 | CASTMMGGTTEAFF | TGTGCCAGCACGATGATGGGGGGAACCACTGAAGCTTTCTTT
NA | TRBD1 | TRBJ2-3 | TRBV6-1 | CASTPRGQGFRGRSTDAQYF | TGTGCCAGCACCCCGCGGGGACAGGGCTTTAGGGGGAGGAGCACAGATGCGCAATATTTT
NA | NA | TRBJ2-2 | TRBV4-1 | CASSQPTTPHGELFF | TGCGCCAGCAGCCAACCTACCACCCCCCACGGGGAGCTGTTCTTT
NA | TRBD2 | TRBJ2-3 | TRBV4-1 | CASSLGLARGDTRYF | TGCGCCAGCAGCCTCGGACTAGCGAGAGGAGATACGCGGTATTTT
NA | NA | TRBJ2-4 | TRBV6-6 | CAGSYDWGSEAKNIQYF | TGTGCCGGCAGTTACGATTGGGGGTCGGAAGCCAAAAACATTCAGTACTTC
NA | TRBD1 | TRBJ2-5 | TRBV12-3/TRBV12-4 | CASRDRAGESQYF | TGTGCCAGCAGGGACAGGGCAGGCGAGAGCCAGTACTTC
NA | NA | TRBJ2-7 | TRBV7-9 | CISSPLSEQYF | TGTATCAGCAGCCCCCTCTCCGAGCAGTACTTC
NA | TRBD2 | TRBJ2-7 | TRBV4-1 | CVSSPAGRVYEQYF | TGCGTCAGCAGCCCCGCGGGGAGGGTATACGAGCAGTACTTC
many | TRBD1 | TRBJ1-1 | TRBV12-3/TRBV12-4 | CASSFLITGDSGAFF | TGTGCCAGCAGTTTCCTAATCACAGGGGATAGCGGGGCTTTCTTT
NA | TRBD1 | TRBJ1-1 | TRBV24-1 | CATSAEDRETLEAFF | TGTGCCACCAGTGCCGAGGACAGGGAAACCTTGGAAGCTTTCTTT
NA | TRBD2 | TRBJ2-3 | TRBV5-6 | CASSLDSGTATDIQYF | TGTGCCAGCAGCTTGGACAGCGGGACGGCCACAGATATACAGTATTTT
once | NA | TRBJ1-5 | TRBV5-6 | CASSWVGFSGGPTDMQHF | TGTGCCAGCAGCTGGGTAGGGTTTTCGGGAGGGCCAACAGATATGCAGCATTTT
NA | NA | TRBJ2-3 | TRBV7-9 | CASSFNTDMQYF | TGTGCCAGCAGCTTCAACACGGATATGCAGTATTTT
NA | NA | TRBJ1-2 | TRBV4-1 | CASSQDIRSSGGGYTF | TGCGCCAGCAGCCAAGATATCAGGAGCTCAGGTGGTGGCTACACATTC
NA | NA | TRBJ1-1 | TRBV5-1 | CASNWTANTEAFF | TGCGCCAGCAACTGGACAGCGAACACTGAAGCTTTCTTT
NA | NA | TRBJ2-2 | TRBV4-2 | CASSRQVRANTWELFF | TGTGCCAGCAGCCGCCAAGTCCGCGCGAACACCTGGGAGCTGTTTTTT
NA | NA | TRBJ2-3 | TRBV6-1 | CANSGGDTQYF | TGTGCAAACAGTGGTGGAGATACGCAGTATTTT
NA | NA | TRBJ2-5 | TRBV7-9 | CASSLGQRQETQYF | TGTGCCAGCAGCCTAGGACAGAGGCAAGAGACTCAGTACTTC
NA | NA | TRBJ2-5 | TRBV11-2 | CASSPIGKTQHF | TGTGCCAGCAGCCCTATCGGGAAGACCCAACACTTC
NA | NA | TRBJ2-3 | TRBV30 | CAWSGISTDMQYF | TGTGCCTGGAGTGGAATAAGCACAGATATGCAGTATTTT
once | TRBD2 | TRBJ2-1 | TRBV28 | CASSLSAGGFYIEQFF | TGTGCCAGCAGTTTATCAGCGGGAGGCTTTTACATTGAGCAGTTCTTT
NA | NA | TRBJ2-2 | TRBV29-1 | CSVRDTEELFF | TGCAGCGTCAGAGACACGGAGGAGCTGTTTTTT
medium-sized | TRBD2 | TRBJ2-3 | TRBV11-2 | CASSLGLAGGMSITDTQYF | TGTGCCAGCAGCTTAGGACTAGCGGGAGGAATGAGTATCACAGATACGCAGTATTTT
NA | NA | TRBJ2-2 | TRBV4-1 | CASSPLPLTGNTRELFF | TGCGCCAGCAGCCCGCTCCCCCTGACTGGGAACACCAGGGAACTGTTTTTT
NA | NA | TRBJ2-7 | TRBV11-3 | CAISLGRGRGKMDEQYF | TGTGCCATCAGCCTAGGCCGGGGAAGGGGAAAAATGGACGAGCAGTACTTC
once | NA | TRBJ2-2 | TRBV6-1 | CASRRDWVDTGELFF | TGTGCCAGCCGTCGGGACTGGGTCGACACCGGGGAACTGTTTTTT
NA | NA | TRBJ1-2 | TRBV5-4 | CASSLDPRGAGYGYTF | TGTGCCAGCAGCTTGGATCCACGCGGGGCTGGATATGGCTACACCTTC
NA | NA | TRBJ2-2 | TRBV20-1 | CIARGQGGNTGELFF | TGCATTGCTAGGGGGCAGGGGGGGAACACCGGGGAGCTGTTTTTT
NA | TRBD2 | TRBJ2-7 | TRBV6-5 | CVSTSGASGKYEQYF | TGTGTCAGCACCTCCGGGGCTAGCGGGAAATACGAGCAGTACTTC
once | NA | TRBJ1-1 | TRBV11-2 | CASGDLNTEVFF | TGTGCTAGCGGAGATTTGAACACTGAAGTTTTCTTT
NA | TRBD1 | TRBJ2-6 | TRBV12-3/TRBV12-4 | CTSSPGQGGTGANVLTF | TGTACCAGCAGTCCAGGACAGGGGGGTACTGGGGCCAATGTCCTGACTTTC
many | TRBD1 | TRBJ1-5 | TRBV12-3/TRBV12-4 | CASRTGDNQPQHF | TGTGCCAGCAGGACAGGGGACAATCAGCCCCAGCATTTT
few | NA | TRBJ1-4 | TRBV10-3 | CAISAKGGADEKLFF | TGTGCCATCAGTGCCAAGGGGGGAGCTGATGAAAAACTGTTTTTT
NA | NA | TRBJ1-4 | TRBV6-6 | CARSPGDVPEKLLF | TGTGCCAGAAGCCCCGGCGATGTTCCGGAAAAACTGCTTTTT
NA | NA | TRBJ1-1 | TRBV28 | CASSLGGKFKAFF | TGTGCCAGCAGTTTGGGGGGCAAATTTAAAGCTTTCTTT
NA | NA | TRBJ2-2 | TRBV4-1 | CVSSQVDMGFQTGELFF | TGCGTCAGTAGCCAAGTAGACATGGGATTTCAGACCGGGGAGCTGTTTTTT
NA | TRBD1 | TRBJ2-4 | TRBV5-1 | CASSLGTGSVKNIQYF | TGCGCCAGCAGCTTGGGGACAGGGAGCGTCAAAAACATTCAGTATTTC
NA | NA | TRBJ2-4 | TRBV6-6 | CASSSQERKIIQYF | TGTGCTAGCAGTTCTCAGGAACGCAAAATCATTCAGTACTTC
NA | NA | TRBJ2-1 | TRBV6-2/TRBV6-3 | CASRTRGSFNEQFF | TGTGCCAGCAGGACTAGGGGTTCCTTCAATGAGCAGTTCTTC
NA | TRBD2 | TRBJ2-1 | TRBV4-1 | CTSSQGELAGGETQFF | TGCACCAGCAGCCAAGGGGAACTAGCGGGAGGGGAGACCCAGTTCTTC
once | NA | TRBJ2-3 | TRBV28 | CAASPWEDTQYF | TGTGCCGCCAGTCCCTGGGAAGATACGCAGTATTTT
NA | TRBD1 | TRBJ2-1 | TRBV11-2 | CVSGLTHGQGYRGEQFF | TGTGTCAGCGGCTTAACCCACGGACAAGGGTACAGGGGTGAGCAGTTCTTC
many | TRBD1 | TRBJ1-2 | TRBV28 | CASSHRGLGTF | TGTGCCAGCAGTCACAGGGGGCTCGGCACCTTC